These T cell receptor beta chains were read from a single sample in a study of CD8+CD57+ T cells in acquired aplastic anemia. MiXCR, applied by TCRdb to the reads, yields one record per CDR3 protein. The sample consists of about 190,000 distinct CDR3 sequences, around 59% of them appearing once. The sequencing sample was made of sorted CD4+, CD8+, or CD8+CD57+ T cells (not recorded which) from PBMCs. The receptors were gathered from a human donor in good health, serving as a control. The CDR3 runs from the conserved cysteine through the conserved F or W.

>TRBV7-2
CASSWGDRTSWTF
>TRBV30
CARKKSSYNEQFF
>TRBV20-1
CSATDSRYSNQPQHF
>TRBV19
CASAGTSEGGELFF
>TRBV7-9
CASSSEGDRYTF
>TRBV18
CASSPGQDNGYTF
>TRBV10-2
CASSESNVDYGYTF
>TRBV10-3
CATIQGAGLDTEAFF
>TRBV29-1
CSAAATGGPLNYGYTF
>TRBV5-4
CASSLGGLWNEQFF
>TRBV7-8
CASSLVTGLDQFLHF
>TRBV12-3/TRBV12-4
CASSLTERGLGRNQPQHF
>TRBV15
CATSPDLGQGMEGYTF
>TRBV7-9
CASSLIQTEAFF
>TRBV19
CAAGVVRQPQHF
>TRBV25-1
CASVLNTEAFF
>TRBV28
CASSPPGQYEQYF
>TRBV2
CASSPLGGAYTEAFF
>TRBV15
CATSTFGTGVNEQFF
>TRBV25-1
CASSDPTGTGHNEQFF
>TRBV2
CASSVTTGGGTEAFF
>TRBV2
CASSARGTGWETQYF
>TRBV28
CASSLNRGNLAKNIQYF
>TRBV10-3
CAISGQGTGRYPLHF
>TRBV7-9
CARREGTGELFF
>TRBV7-3
CASSHTGPLMNTEAFF
>TRBV7-8
CASSLVGGIGTDTQYF
>TRBV29-1
CSVRDRGSYNEQFF
>TRBV18
CASRTGTPPFYEQYF
>TRBV24-1
CATSTTGQGHYGYTF
>TRBV7-2
CASSLGTSGGAGDTQYF
>TRBV4-3
CASSQGSTDTQYF
>TRBV7-2
CASSLVAGVGSGGARSEQFF
>TRBV11-1
CASSWDSLSYEQYF
>TRBV7-9
CASSLDGTGYEQYF
>TRBV15
CATSSTGGGYNEQFF
>TRBV28
CASSLPVPDTQYF
>TRBV10-3
CAISERQEETQYF
>TRBV9
CASSFSTGAGEAFF
>TRBV18
CASSQRTGELEAFF
>TRBV7-9
CASSFFWSSLQLNYGYTF
>TRBV7-3
CASSLEQRVDTEAFF
>TRBV12-3/TRBV12-4
CASSLVQGHEQYF
>TRBV20-1
CSAKRGSGGAWETQYF
>TRBV19
CASSRGDRVYNQPQHF
>TRBV20-1
CSARTGPYEQYF
>TRBV19
CASSIGLTEAFF
>TRBV19
CASSMVGGTEAFF
>TRBV15
CATSRDGQGANEKLFF
>TRBV19
CASSSTVNQPQHF
>TRBV9
CASSAVRGSNAEAFF
>TRBV7-2
CASSSGYRGDYGYTF
>TRBV12-3/TRBV12-4
CATWTGTYSGANVLTF
>TRBV24-1
CATSDSASGSVYEQYF
>TRBV10-3
CAIRGDRENQPQHF